The 26 T cell receptor beta chains below were found in one sample sequenced in a study of T cell clones after liver transplantation. The assay was immunoSEQ multiplex PCR, and TCRdb's table has in-frame clones only and misses some. Among roughly 80,000 clones, around four fifths were seen once, and the ten largest hold 2.8%. Here the sequenced sample was CD4+ T cells from blood, taken at the 22-month timepoint. The source of these receptors is a human patient who received a liver transplant. Some T cells may have come from the graft donor.

The rearrangement links TRBV7-2 to TRBJ2-1; TRBD2 aligns across 14 bases. CDR1 is SGHTA, CDR2 FQGNSA, per germline. The trim removed 2 bases at V and 8 bases at J, leaving 11 bases unmatched. The CDR3 contains 18 residues. CDR3 amino acids: CASSLRPGTSGSRDEQFF. For the CDR3, the DNA is TGTGCCAGCAGCTTACGGCCCGGGACTAGCGGGAGTCGGGATGAGCAGTTCTTC.

CDR3 DNA: TGTGCCAGCAGCTTAGCCCGGGGGTCTGGAAACACCATATATTTT. It translates to CASSLARGSGNTIYF. V and J are TRBV11-2 and TRBJ1-3; D is possibly TRBD1 (5 bases). The CDR3 contains 15 residues. V was shortened by 1 base and J by 1 base, with 8 bases between the two germline ends. Germline CDR1 SGHAT, CDR2 FQNNGV.

For the CDR3, the DNA is TGTGCCAGCAGCCCCTCGGGGTACGAGCAGTACTTC. The encoded protein is CASSPSGYEQYF. The chain couples TRBV7-6 to TRBJ2-7, with D maybe TRBD2 (5 bases). The CDR3 consists of 12 residues. With 5 bases removed from V and 4 bases from J, the gap between germline ends came to 9 bases. CDR1 and CDR2 (germline): SGHVS, FNYEAQ.

This clone was seen a single time. Written as DNA, the CDR3 is TGCGCCAGCAGCCAGGGACAGAACAATTCACCCCTCCACTTT. Its translation: CASSQGQNNSPLHF. The genes are TRBV5-1 and TRBJ1-6; 7 bases map to TRBD1. Losses at the gene ends were 4 bases for V and 7 bases for J; bases not matched to a gene: 5. The CDR3 sequence is 14 residues long. CDR1 and CDR2 (germline): SGHRS, YFSETQ.

V usage is TRBV6-5 and J usage is TRBJ2-1, with 9 bases lining up with TRBD2. The CDR3 has 15 residues. The V segment lost 4 bases and the J segment 4 bases; nucleotides outside the gene matches: 5. Germline lookup yields CDR1 MNHEY and CDR2 SVGAGI. The CDR3 nucleotides are TGTGCCAGCAGTTCGACCCTAGCGGGGTACAATGAGCAGTTCTTC. As protein: CASSSTLAGYNEQFF.

This clone occurred a few times. The chain has TRBV6-6 and TRBJ1-3; perhaps TRBD1 as D (5 bases). The V end lost 2 bases, the J end lost 0 bases, and 11 bases lay between the germline ends. CDR3 length: 16 amino acids. Germline CDR1 MNHNY, CDR2 SVGAGI (reference sequence). The CDR3 loop reads CASSYGQGASGNTIYF. CDR3 bases: TGTGCCAGCAGTTACGGGCAGGGCGCCTCTGGAAACACCATATATTTT.

The chain employs TRBV6-1 and TRBJ2-5; D is undetermined. The V gene's germline CDR1 is MNHNS and CDR2 SASEGT. The CDR3 contains 10 residues. Trimming left V 10 bases short and J 5 bases short, with 8 bases between. The CDR3 reads CATTVETQYF. CDR3 sequence (DNA): TGTGCCACCACCGTTGAGACCCAGTACTTC.

The V and J genes are TRBV27 and TRBJ1-2; 9 bases are a match to TRBD1. Germline CDR1 is MNHEY and CDR2 is SMNVEV (reference sequence). The CDR3 runs to 14 residues. V lost 4 bases and J lost 3; bases outside the gene matches: 3. The CDR3 DNA reads TGTGCCAGCAGTTCCGGACAGGGGTACTATGGCTACACCTTC. Translation gives CASSSGQGYYGYTF.

The chain recombines TRBV5-6 with TRBJ1-1, with D possibly TRBD1 on 5 matching bases. The CDR3 sequence is 14 residues long. Germline-derived CDR1 and CDR2 are SGHDT and YYEEEE. Trimming stripped 2 bases from V and 4 bases from J, with 12 bases between. In DNA form, the CDR3 reads TGTGCCAGCAGCTTCCTTCAGAGGGGCACTGAAGCTTTCTTT. It specifies CASSFLQRGTEAFF.

This clone was seen a handful of times. The rearrangement joins TRBV9 to TRBJ1-1, with D unresolved. The CDR3 runs to 13 residues. Trimming took 0 bases from V and 1 from J, leaving 4 bases between them. Germline CDR1 reads SGDLS; CDR2 reads YYNGEE. CDR3 region: CASSVAGNTEAFF. The CDR3 bases are TGTGCCAGCAGCGTAGCCGGGAACACTGAAGCTTTCTTT.

This chain connects TRBV7-3 to TRBJ1-6; D possibly corresponds to TRBD1 (5 bases). Per the germline V gene, CDR1 is SGHTA and CDR2 is FQGTGA. The CDR3 has 16 amino acids. V was clipped by 3 bases and J by 11 bases, with 20 bases between them. CDR3 residues: CASSFTGAPLLAPLHF. CDR3 sequence (DNA): TGTGCCAGCAGCTTCACTGGGGCTCCACTTTTAGCACCCCTCCACTTT.

The chain carries TRBV29-1 and TRBJ1-5, with a possible D match to TRBD1 (6 bases). The CDR3 contains 13 residues. Trimming stripped 6 bases from V and 6 bases from J, with 15 bases between. Germline V CDR1 and CDR2: SQVTM, ANQGSEA. The CDR3 region is CSVTQGPGQPQHF. Written as DNA, the CDR3 is TGCAGCGTAACACAGGGCCCGGGTCAGCCCCAGCATTTT.

The chain joins TRBV5-1 to TRBJ2-3, with D unclear. This CDR3 comprises 15 residues. V lost 0 bases, J lost 4 bases, and 12 bases lay in between. CDR1 and CDR2 from the germline V gene are SGHRS and YFSETQ. CDR3 loop: CASSLGGKQSDTQYF. CDR3 in DNA: TGCGCCAGCAGCTTGGGGGGTAAGCAGTCAGATACGCAGTATTTT. The full variable domain, in which reference TRBV5-1 and TRBJ2-3 provide the parts outside the CDR3, is KAGVTQTPRYLIKTRGQQVTLSCSPISGHRSVSWYQQTPGQGLQFLFEYFSETQRNKGNFPGRFSGRQFSNSRSEMNVSTLELGDSALYLCASSLGGKQSDTQYFGPGTRLTVL.

The chain joins TRBV14 to TRBJ1-3; D gene unclear. The length of the CDR3 is 15 residues. The V gene's germline CDR1 is SGHDN and CDR2 FVKESK. The V and J ends lost 0 bases and 0 bases respectively, with 6 bases between them. Here the CDR3 reads CASSQEEYSGNTIYF. CDR3 coding DNA: TGTGCCAGCAGCCAAGAGGAATACTCTGGAAACACCATATATTTT. Combining the CDR3 with reference TRBV14 and TRBJ1-3 gives the whole variable domain EAGVTQFPSHSVIEKGQTVTLRCDPISGHDNLYWYRRVMGKEIKFLLHFVKESKQDESGMPNNRFLAERTGGTYSTLKVQPAELEDSGVYFCASSQEEYSGNTIYFGEGSWLTVV.

The chain joins TRBV30 to TRBJ2-1; D uncertain. V was pared by 7 bases and J by 8 bases, with 21 bases between. Germline assignment: CDR1 GTSNPN and CDR2 SVGIG (reference sequence). The CDR3 length is 14 residues. The CDR3 DNA reads TGTGCCTCAATCGAGACCAGAGGCGGCCATGAGCAGTTCTTC. This sequence encodes CASIETRGGHEQFF.

V is TRBV5-4 and J is TRBJ1-4, with TRBD1 matching 7 bases. Trimming cost V 1 base and J 5 bases; bases outside gene matches: 2. This CDR3 is 14 amino acids long. Germline values: CDR1 SGHNT, CDR2 YYREEE (reference sequence). The CDR3: CASSLTGANEKLFF. For the CDR3, the DNA is TGTGCCAGCAGCTTGACAGGGGCAAATGAAAAACTGTTTTTT.

The chain combines TRBV4-1 with TRBJ1-2; no definite D call. The V gene's germline CDR1 is MGHRA and CDR2 YSYEKL. The CDR3 is 14 amino acids. The V and J ends lost 0 bases and 4 bases respectively, with 9 bases between them. CDR3 protein: CASSQDGRSYGYTF. CDR3 nucleotides: TGCGCCAGCAGCCAAGATGGCAGGTCCTATGGCTACACCTTC.

The CDR3 spells CASSMRTGGGSEAFF. The CDR3 DNA is TGTGCCAGTAGTATGAGGACAGGGGGCGGTTCTGAAGCTTTCTTT. The rearrangement links TRBV19 to TRBJ1-1, with TRBD1 identical over 11 bases. CDR1 LNHDA and CDR2 SQIVND come from the germline V gene (reference sequence). The V and J ends lost 3 bases and 6 bases, in that order; junction bases with no gene match: 6. CDR3 size: 15 residues.

The chain uses TRBV28 and TRBJ2-2; 12 bases match TRBD2. CDR3 length equals 15 residues. Germline loops: CDR1 MDHEN, CDR2 SYDVKM. Losses at the gene ends were 7 bases for V and 7 bases for J; bases not matched to a gene: 7. CDR3 nucleotide sequence: TGTGCCAGCAAAACGACTAGCGGGAGACTCGGGGAGCTGTTTTTT. Amino acid sequence: CASKTTSGRLGELFF.

This rearrangement joins TRBV6-6 to TRBJ2-5; D is perhaps TRBD2 (7 bases). There are 16 residues in the CDR3. The germline gives CDR1 MNHNY, CDR2 SVGAGI (reference sequence). The germline V and J ends were trimmed by 7 bases and 0 bases, with 18 bases remaining between them. CDR3 in amino acids: CASTEGGAGDQETQYF. CDR3 coding DNA: TGTGCCAGCACCGAGGGGGGGGCTGGAGACCAAGAGACCCAGTACTTC.

The CDR3 nucleotides are TGTGCCAGCAGTTTGTGGCCCGCGGGAGGGAACAATGAGCAGTTCTTC. This translates into CASSLWPAGGNNEQFF. The rearrangement links TRBV28 to TRBJ2-1, with 9 bases that match TRBD2. V trimming: 3 bases; J trimming: 5 bases; junction bases outside the gene matches: 8. CDR3 size: 16 residues. CDR1 is MDHEN, CDR2 SYDVKM, per germline. Full variable domain (remainder filled in from reference TRBV28 and TRBJ2-1): DVKVTQSSRYLVKRTGEKVFLECVQDMDHENMFWYRQDPGLGLRLIYFSYDVKMKEKGDIPEGYSVSREKKERFSLILESASTNQTSMYLCASSLWPAGGNNEQFFGPGTRLTVL.

The chain combines TRBV29-1 with TRBJ1-1, with 7 bases aligning to TRBD1. Looked up from germline, CDR1 is SQVTM and CDR2 is ANQGSEA. V was pared by 2 bases and J by 0 bases, with 12 bases of the junction left unmatched. The CDR3 extends over 17 amino acids. The CDR3 sequence: CSVETGKDRRLNTEAFF. The DNA for the CDR3 is TGCAGCGTTGAAACGGGCAAGGACAGGAGATTGAACACTGAAGCTTTCTTT. Full variable domain (rest looked up from reference TRBV29-1 and TRBJ1-1): SAVISQKPSRDICQRGTSLTIQCQVDSQVTMMFWYRQQPGQSLTLIATANQGSEATYESGFVIDKFPISRPNLTFSTLTVSNMSPEDSSIYLCSVETGKDRRLNTEAFFGQGTRLTVV.

This chain uses TRBV7-6 with TRBJ1-1; 8 positions agree with TRBD1. Looked up from germline, CDR1 is SGHVS and CDR2 is FNYEAQ. V lost 4 bases to trimming and J lost 3 bases; unmatched junction nucleotides: 10. CDR3 size: 16 residues. DNA of the CDR3: TGTGCCAGCAGCTCTCAAGCAGGGGGCATGGACACTGAAGCTTTCTTT. It translates to CASSSQAGGMDTEAFF.

The chain has TRBV19 and TRBJ2-1, with 10 bases identical to TRBD2. CDR3 length equals 13 residues. Germline loops: CDR1 LNHDA, CDR2 SQIVND (reference sequence). Unmatched junction bases numbered 4, after V lost 4 bases and J lost 10 bases. DNA of the CDR3: TGTGCCAGTAGTACTAGCGGGGGACGAGAGCAGTTCTTC. It specifies CASSTSGGREQFF.

The chain uses TRBV12-5 and TRBJ1-5; D not certain. The CDR3 extends over 16 amino acids. The V and J ends lost 0 bases and 4 bases respectively, with 13 bases between them. From germline, CDR1 is LGHNT and CDR2 FRNRAP. This CDR3 reads CASGLVLAGENQPQHF. DNA of the CDR3: TGTGCTAGTGGTTTGGTATTGGCAGGCGAAAATCAGCCCCAGCATTTT.

The rearrangement links TRBV19 to TRBJ2-7; either TRBD1 or TRBD2 may fit D (5 bases each). Trimming removed 5 bases from V and 3 bases from J, with 23 bases in between. Germline CDR1 LNHDA, CDR2 SQIVND (reference sequence). The CDR3 extends over 17 amino acids. The CDR3 is CASSLKGPNNWGYEQYF. In nucleotides, the CDR3 is TGTGCCAGTAGTCTCAAGGGACCCAACAACTGGGGCTACGAGCAGTACTTC.